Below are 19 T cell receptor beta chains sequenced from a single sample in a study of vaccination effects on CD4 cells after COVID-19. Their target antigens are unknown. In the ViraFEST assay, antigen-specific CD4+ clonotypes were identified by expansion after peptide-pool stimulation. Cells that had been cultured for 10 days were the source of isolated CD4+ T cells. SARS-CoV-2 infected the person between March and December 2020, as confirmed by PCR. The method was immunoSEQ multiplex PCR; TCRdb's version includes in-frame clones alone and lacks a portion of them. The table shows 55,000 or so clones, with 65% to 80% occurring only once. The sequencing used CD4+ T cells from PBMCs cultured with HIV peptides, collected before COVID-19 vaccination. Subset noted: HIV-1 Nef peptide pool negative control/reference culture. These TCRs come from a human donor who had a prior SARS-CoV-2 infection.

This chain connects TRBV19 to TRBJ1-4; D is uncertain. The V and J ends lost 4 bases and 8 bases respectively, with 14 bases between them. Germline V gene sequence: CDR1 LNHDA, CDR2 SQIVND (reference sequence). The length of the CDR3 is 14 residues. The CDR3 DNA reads TGTGCCAGTAGTAGTCTTGATCTTTGGGAAAAACTGTTTTTT. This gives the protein CASSSLDLWEKLFF.

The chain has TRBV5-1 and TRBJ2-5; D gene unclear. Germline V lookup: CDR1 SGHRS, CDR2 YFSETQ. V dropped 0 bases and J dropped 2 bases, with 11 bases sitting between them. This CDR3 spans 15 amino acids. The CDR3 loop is CASSLASSIQETQYF. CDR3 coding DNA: TGCGCCAGCAGCTTGGCCTCGAGTATTCAAGAGACCCAGTACTTC. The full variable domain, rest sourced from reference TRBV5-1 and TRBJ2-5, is KAGVTQTPRYLIKTRGQQVTLSCSPISGHRSVSWYQQTPGQGLQFLFEYFSETQRNKGNFPGRFSGRQFSNSRSEMNVSTLELGDSALYLCASSLASSIQETQYFGPGTRLLVL.

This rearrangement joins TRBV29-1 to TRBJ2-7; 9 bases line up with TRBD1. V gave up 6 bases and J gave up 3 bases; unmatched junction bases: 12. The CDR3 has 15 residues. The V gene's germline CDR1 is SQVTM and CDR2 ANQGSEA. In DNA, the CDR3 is TGCAGCGTCGTAAACTGGACAGGGGTACGCTACGAGCAGTACTTC. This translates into CSVVNWTGVRYEQYF.

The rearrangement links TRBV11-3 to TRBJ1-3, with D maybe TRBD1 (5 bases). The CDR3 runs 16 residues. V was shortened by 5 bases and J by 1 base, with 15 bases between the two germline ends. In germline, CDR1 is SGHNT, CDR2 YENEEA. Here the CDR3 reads CASSTGAVVSGNTIYF. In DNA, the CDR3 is TGTGCCAGCAGCACCGGGGCCGTAGTTTCTGGAAACACCATATATTTT.

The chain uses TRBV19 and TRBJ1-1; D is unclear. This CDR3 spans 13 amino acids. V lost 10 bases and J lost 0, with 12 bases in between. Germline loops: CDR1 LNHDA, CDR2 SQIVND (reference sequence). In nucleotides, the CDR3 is TGTGCCACCTCATTCGTGATGAACACTGAAGCTTTCTTT. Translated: CATSFVMNTEAFF.

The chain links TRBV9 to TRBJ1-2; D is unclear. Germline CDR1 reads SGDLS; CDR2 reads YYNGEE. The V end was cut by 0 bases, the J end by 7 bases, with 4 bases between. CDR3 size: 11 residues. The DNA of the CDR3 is TGTGCCAGCAGCGTAGGATTTGGCTACACCTTC. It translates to CASSVGFGYTF.

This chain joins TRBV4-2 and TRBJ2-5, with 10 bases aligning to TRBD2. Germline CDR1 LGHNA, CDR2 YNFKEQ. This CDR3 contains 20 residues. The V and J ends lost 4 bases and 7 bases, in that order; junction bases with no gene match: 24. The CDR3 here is CASSRNLHETSGKLQGTQYF. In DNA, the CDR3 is TGTGCCAGCAGCCGAAACCTCCACGAAACTAGCGGGAAACTGCAGGGGACCCAGTACTTC.

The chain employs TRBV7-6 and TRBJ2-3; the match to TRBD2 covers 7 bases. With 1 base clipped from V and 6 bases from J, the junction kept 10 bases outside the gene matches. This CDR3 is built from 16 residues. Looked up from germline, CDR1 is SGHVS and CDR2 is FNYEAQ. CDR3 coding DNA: TGTGCCAGCAGCTTAGGGGCTGCGGGAGTATCGGATACGCAGTATTTT. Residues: CASSLGAAGVSDTQYF.

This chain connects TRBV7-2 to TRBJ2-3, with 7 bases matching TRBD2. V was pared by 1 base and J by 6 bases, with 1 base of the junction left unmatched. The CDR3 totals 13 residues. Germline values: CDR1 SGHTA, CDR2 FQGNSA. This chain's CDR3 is CASSLVGGDTQYF. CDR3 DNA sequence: TGTGCCAGCAGCTTAGTGGGAGGGGATACGCAGTATTTT.

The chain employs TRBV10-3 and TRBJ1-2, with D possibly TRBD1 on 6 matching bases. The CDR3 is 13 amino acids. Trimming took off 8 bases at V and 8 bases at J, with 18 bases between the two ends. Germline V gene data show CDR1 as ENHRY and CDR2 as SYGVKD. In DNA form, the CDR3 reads TGTGCCATCCGGGCAGGGGTCCTCTCCGGCTACACCTTC. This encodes CAIRAGVLSGYTF.

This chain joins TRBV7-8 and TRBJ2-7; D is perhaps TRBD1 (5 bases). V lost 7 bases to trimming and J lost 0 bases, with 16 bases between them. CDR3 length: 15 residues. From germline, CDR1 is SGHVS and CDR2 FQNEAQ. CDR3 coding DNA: TGTGCCAGCACCGGGTGGTTGACAGACTCCTACGAGCAGTACTTC. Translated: CASTGWLTDSYEQYF.

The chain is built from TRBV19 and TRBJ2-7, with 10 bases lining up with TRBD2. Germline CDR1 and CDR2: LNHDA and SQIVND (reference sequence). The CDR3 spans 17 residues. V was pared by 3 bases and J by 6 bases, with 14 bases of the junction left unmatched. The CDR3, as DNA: TGTGCCAGTAGTATTTTTAGTAGCGGGAGGTCGACTTCCGAGCAGTACTTC. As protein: CASSIFSSGRSTSEQYF.

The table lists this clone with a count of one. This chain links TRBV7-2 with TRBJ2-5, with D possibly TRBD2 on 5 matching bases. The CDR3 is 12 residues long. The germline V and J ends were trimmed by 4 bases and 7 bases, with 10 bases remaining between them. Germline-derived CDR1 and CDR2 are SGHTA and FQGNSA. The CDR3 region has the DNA TGTGCCAGCAGCTGGACTCCGGGGACCCAGTACTTC. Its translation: CASSWTPGTQYF.

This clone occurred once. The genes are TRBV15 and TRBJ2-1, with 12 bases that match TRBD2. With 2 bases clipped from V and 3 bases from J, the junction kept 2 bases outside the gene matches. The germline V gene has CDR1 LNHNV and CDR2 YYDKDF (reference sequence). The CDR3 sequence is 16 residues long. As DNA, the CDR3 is TGTGCCACCAGCAGACTGACTAGCGGGGGCTACAATGAGCAGTTCTTC. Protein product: CATSRLTSGGYNEQFF.

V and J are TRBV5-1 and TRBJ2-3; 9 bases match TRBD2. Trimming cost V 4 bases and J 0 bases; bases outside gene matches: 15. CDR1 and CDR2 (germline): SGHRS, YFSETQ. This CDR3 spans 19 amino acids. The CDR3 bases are TGCGCCAGCAGCCGTACCGGGACTAGCCATCGTACTAGCACAGATACGCAGTATTTT. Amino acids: CASSRTGTSHRTSTDTQYF.

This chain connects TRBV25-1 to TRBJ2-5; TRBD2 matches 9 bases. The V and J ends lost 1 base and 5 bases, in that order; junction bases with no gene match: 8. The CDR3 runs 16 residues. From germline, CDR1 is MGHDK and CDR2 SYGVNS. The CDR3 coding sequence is TGTGCCAGCAGTGAATGGGATAGCGGGAGTTTTGAGACCCAGTACTTC. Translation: CASSEWDSGSFETQYF. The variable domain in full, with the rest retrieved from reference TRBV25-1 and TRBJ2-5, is EADIYQTPRYLVIGTGKKITLECSQTMGHDKMYWYQQDPGMELHLIHYSYGVNSTEKGDLSSESTVSRIRTEHFPLTLESARPSHTSQYLCASSEWDSGSFETQYFGPGTRLLVL.

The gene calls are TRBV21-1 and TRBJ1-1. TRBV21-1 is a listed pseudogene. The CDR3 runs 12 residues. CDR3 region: CASSYSISEAFF. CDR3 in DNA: TGTGCCAGCAGCTACTCGATAAGTGAAGCTTTCTTT.

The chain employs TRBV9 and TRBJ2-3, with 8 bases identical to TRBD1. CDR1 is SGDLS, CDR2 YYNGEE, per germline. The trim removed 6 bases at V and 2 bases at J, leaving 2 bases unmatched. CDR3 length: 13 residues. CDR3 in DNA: TGTGCCAGCACCAGGGGGCCCACAGATACGCAGTATTTT. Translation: CASTRGPTDTQYF.

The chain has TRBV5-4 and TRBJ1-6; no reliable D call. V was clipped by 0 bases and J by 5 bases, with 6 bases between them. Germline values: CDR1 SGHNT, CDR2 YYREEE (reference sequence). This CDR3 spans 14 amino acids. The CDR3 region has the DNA TGTGCCAGCAGCTTGGATCGGGATAATTCACCCCTCCACTTT. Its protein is CASSLDRDNSPLHF. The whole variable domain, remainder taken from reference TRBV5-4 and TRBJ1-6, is ETGVTQSPTHLIKTRGQQVTLRCSSQSGHNTVSWYQQALGQGPQFIFQYYREEENGRGNFPPRFSGLQFPNYSSELNVNALELDDSALYLCASSLDRDNSPLHFGNGTRLTVT.